These 20 T cell receptor beta chains share one sample of origin, sequenced in a study of beta chain features in type 1 diabetes. These receptors' antigens are unknown. Overall study findings and caveats: Shortening that was moderate but significant affected the TCRB CDR3s of Type 1 diabetes patients in all four CD4+ subsets.

All of the isolated RNA was reverse transcribed, so expressed TCRB transcripts were sequenced. TCRdb keeps only in-frame clones here, not all; method: immunoSEQ multiplex PCR. The repertoire holds 120,000 to 150,000 clones, with about 13% as singletons. The specimen sequenced was central memory CD4+ T cells from blood. The receptors were gathered from a man younger than 30 with type 1 diabetes.

This clone was observed at least ten times. The chain employs TRBV30 and TRBJ1-5; 8 nucleotides match TRBD1. The CDR3 has 14 residues. Looked up from germline, CDR1 is GTSNPN and CDR2 is SVGIG (reference sequence). V shed 1 base and J 6 bases; nucleotides not matched to a gene: 5. The CDR3 loop is CAWSAGGVGQPQHF. CDR3 nucleotides: TGTGCCTGGAGTGCAGGGGGCGTAGGTCAGCCCCAGCATTTT.

This clone has a handful of counts. V gene TRBV5-6 combines with J gene TRBJ1-6; TRBD1 agrees at 8 bases. This CDR3 has 15 amino acids. Germline V lookup: CDR1 SGHDT, CDR2 YYEEEE. Losses at the gene ends were 4 bases for V and 7 bases for J; bases not matched to a gene: 7. The CDR3 loop reads CASSPDRVRNSPLHF. The CDR3 region has the DNA TGTGCCAGCAGCCCGGACAGGGTGAGGAATTCACCCCTCCACTTT.

This clone was picked up a small number of times. The rearrangement links TRBV5-4 to TRBJ2-5; 7 bases fit TRBD1. J lost 5 bases, V lost 4 bases, and 5 bases had no gene match. In germline, CDR1 is SGHNT, CDR2 YYREEE (reference sequence). The CDR3 is made up of 13 amino acids. The CDR3 protein is CASSPDRVETQYF. In nucleotides, the CDR3 is TGTGCCAGCAGCCCTGACAGGGTTGAGACCCAGTACTTC. The full variable domain, rest sourced from reference TRBV5-4 and TRBJ2-5, is ETGVTQSPTHLIKTRGQQVTLRCSSQSGHNTVSWYQQALGQGPQFIFQYYREEENGRGNFPPRFSGLQFPNYSSELNVNALELDDSALYLCASSPDRVETQYFGPGTRLLVL.

The DNA of the CDR3 is TGTGCCAGTAGTATAATGGGGGTTAACACTGAAGCTTTCTTT. It encodes CASSIMGVNTEAFF. The chain employs TRBV19 and TRBJ1-1; the D gene is possibly TRBD1 (5 bases). This CDR3 comprises 14 residues. The germline gives CDR1 LNHDA, CDR2 SQIVND (reference sequence). Between the trimmed V and J ends, which lost 2 bases and 2 bases, there was a span of 9 bases.

This chain joins TRBV5-1 and TRBJ1-4, with 7 bases lining up with TRBD1. In germline, CDR1 is SGHRS, CDR2 YFSETQ. Germline trimming cut 1 base from V and 7 bases from J; bases unmatched to any gene: 4. The CDR3 is made up of 14 amino acids. The CDR3 DNA is TGCGCCAGCAGCTTGAGTACAGGGGCTGAAAAACTGTTTTTT. Its translation: CASSLSTGAEKLFF.

The chain uses TRBV5-1 and TRBJ2-1, with 8 bases identical to TRBD2. The CDR3 has 15 residues. Germline V CDR1 and CDR2: SGHRS, YFSETQ. The V and J ends lost 0 bases and 6 bases, in that order; junction bases with no gene match: 5. The CDR3 nucleotides are TGCGCCAGCAGCTTGGAGGGACTAGGTTTCAATGAGCAGTTCTTC. Translating it yields CASSLEGLGFNEQFF.

This clone was counted between two and nine times. J is TRBJ2-6 and V is TRBV7-2, with 12 bases aligning to TRBD2. There are 18 residues in the CDR3. V gave up 4 bases and J gave up 0 bases; unmatched junction bases: 4. Germline V gene data show CDR1 as SGHTA and CDR2 as FQGNSA. The DNA of the CDR3 is TGTGCCAGCAGCTCCCGGGGACTAGCGGGCTCTGGGGCCAACGTCCTGACTTTC. Amino acids: CASSSRGLAGSGANVLTF.

This clone was detected only a few times. The V and J genes are TRBV6-1 and TRBJ1-4, with D unresolved. The CDR3 has 13 residues. Germline-derived CDR1 and CDR2 are MNHNS and SASEGT. V was trimmed by 5 bases and J by 8 bases, leaving 12 bases between them. The chain's CDR3 is CASSPRVREKLFF. The CDR3 bases are TGTGCCAGCAGTCCCAGAGTAAGGGAAAAACTGTTTTTT.

This clone showed up many times. V and J are TRBV7-8 and TRBJ1-2; D gene unclear. CDR1 and CDR2 (germline): SGHVS, FQNEAQ. This CDR3 spans 13 amino acids. V was shortened by 11 bases and J by 2 bases, with 15 bases between the two germline ends. CDR3 region: CAGTRGGNYGYTF. The CDR3 DNA is TGTGCCGGAACCCGAGGAGGGAACTATGGCTACACCTTC. The variable domain in full, completed from reference TRBV7-8 and TRBJ1-2, reads GAGVSQSPRYKVAKRGQDVALRCDPISGHVSLFWYQQALGQGPEFLTYFQNEAQLDKSGLPSDRFFAERPEGSVSTLKIQRTQQEDSAVYLCAGTRGGNYGYTFGSGTRLTVV.

The chain carries TRBV27 and TRBJ1-4; D remains unclear. Germline V CDR1 and CDR2: MNHEY, SMNVEV (reference sequence). Trimming removed 7 bases from V and 6 bases from J, with 15 bases in between. This CDR3 region has 14 residues. The CDR3 DNA is TGTGCCAGCACCCAGCCCGGGCGATATGAAAAACTGTTTTTT. This encodes CASTQPGRYEKLFF. The full variable domain, rest sourced from reference TRBV27 and TRBJ1-4, is EAQVTQNPRYLITVTGKKLTVTCSQNMNHEYMSWYRQDPGLGLRQIYYSMNVEVTDKGDVPEGYKVSRKEKRNFPLILESPSPNQTSLYFCASTQPGRYEKLFFGSGTQLSVL.

This clone occurred a few times. In the same sample, other DNA sequences code for this CDR3. The chain carries TRBV5-1 and TRBJ2-5; D not certain. The CDR3 is 12 amino acids. Germline V lookup: CDR1 SGHRS, CDR2 YFSETQ. V was shortened by 0 bases and J by 1 base, with 1 base between the two germline ends. CDR3 sequence reads: CASSLVQETQYF. CDR3 bases: TGCGCCAGCAGCTTGGTCCAAGAGACCCAGTACTTC.

This clone was found a few times. The chain uses TRBV28 and TRBJ2-4; no reliable D call. Germline V gene sequence: CDR1 MDHEN, CDR2 SYDVKM. This CDR3 has 15 residues. V lost 3 bases, J lost 5 bases, and 14 bases lay in between. The CDR3: CASSLDGLKENIQYF. CDR3 DNA sequence: TGTGCCAGCAGTTTGGATGGGTTGAAGGAAAACATTCAGTACTTC.

This clone was recorded many times. This chain uses TRBV30 with TRBJ1-5; 8 bases line up with TRBD1. J gave up 4 bases and V 2 bases, and 7 bases lay outside the gene matches. The CDR3 has 15 amino acids. The germline V gene has CDR1 GTSNPN and CDR2 SVGIG (reference sequence). CDR3 nucleotide sequence: TGTGCCTGGAGTCCTACTACAGGGGGTAATCAGCCCCAGCATTTT. The encoded protein is CAWSPTTGGNQPQHF.

There are a few counts of this clone. V is TRBV5-1 and J is TRBJ1-1, with no clear D. This CDR3 is 14 amino acids long. CDR1 SGHRS and CDR2 YFSETQ come from the germline V gene. V lost 3 bases and J 4 bases, leaving 13 bases between the germline ends. The CDR3 sequence is CASSYQVRGTEAFF. The CDR3 bases are TGCGCCAGCAGCTACCAGGTTCGGGGCACTGAAGCTTTCTTT.

J is TRBJ2-7 and V is TRBV5-6, with 9 bases fitting TRBD1. J was trimmed by 4 bases and V by 4 bases; bases with no gene match: 6. The V gene's germline CDR1 is SGHDT and CDR2 YYEEEE. The CDR3 contains 14 residues. For the CDR3, the DNA is TGTGCCAGCAGCCGAGACAGGGGGATGTACGAGCAGTACTTC. This sequence encodes CASSRDRGMYEQYF.

This clone was detected only a few times. J is TRBJ1-1 and V is TRBV30; no clear D. The V end lost 0 bases, the J end lost 1 base, and 9 bases lay between the germline ends. The CDR3 runs 14 residues. Germline assignment: CDR1 GTSNPN and CDR2 SVGIG (reference sequence). The CDR3 bases are TGTGCCTGGAGTGTCAGTCACACGAACACTGAAGCTTTCTTT. Its protein is CAWSVSHTNTEAFF.

The chain employs TRBV27 and TRBJ2-7; perhaps D is TRBD1 or TRBD2 (5 bases each). The CDR3 sequence is 16 residues long. Per germline, CDR1 MNHEY and CDR2 SMNVEV (reference sequence). The V gene lost 6 bases and the J gene lost 1 base, with 19 bases spanning the gap. The CDR3 DNA follows: TGTGCCAGCAGCCTAGGGGCCTCGAGGGGTTCCTACGAGCAGTACTTC. This translates into CASSLGASRGSYEQYF.

This clone has more than one count but fewer than ten. CDR3 region: CAWSPSTGLETQYF. CDR3 sequence (DNA): TGTGCCTGGAGTCCGTCGACAGGTTTGGAGACCCAGTACTTC. The chain is built from TRBV30 and TRBJ2-5, with a weak D call TRBD1 (6 bases). This CDR3 comprises 14 residues. Germline V gene data show CDR1 as GTSNPN and CDR2 as SVGIG (reference sequence). Trimming took 2 bases from V and 5 from J, leaving 15 bases between them.

The chain recombines TRBV21-1 with TRBJ2-2; the table's D call of TRBD2 was not tested on the DNA. TRBV21-1 has pseudogene status. This CDR3 is 14 amino acids long. The CDR3 DNA reads TGTGCCAGCATCGCGGGCCCCACACCCGGGGAGCTGTTTTTT. Amino acid sequence: CASIAGPTPGELFF.

This clone has a handful of counts. This chain joins TRBV29-1 and TRBJ1-4; the D gene is possibly TRBD1 (5 bases). Germline V gene data show CDR1 as SQVTM and CDR2 as ANQGSEA. Trimming removed 3 bases at V and 8 bases at J, with 10 bases between. The CDR3 length is 12 residues. The CDR3 DNA reads TGCAGCGTTGACACAGGCGGGGAAAAACTGTTTTTT. Translated: CSVDTGGEKLFF.